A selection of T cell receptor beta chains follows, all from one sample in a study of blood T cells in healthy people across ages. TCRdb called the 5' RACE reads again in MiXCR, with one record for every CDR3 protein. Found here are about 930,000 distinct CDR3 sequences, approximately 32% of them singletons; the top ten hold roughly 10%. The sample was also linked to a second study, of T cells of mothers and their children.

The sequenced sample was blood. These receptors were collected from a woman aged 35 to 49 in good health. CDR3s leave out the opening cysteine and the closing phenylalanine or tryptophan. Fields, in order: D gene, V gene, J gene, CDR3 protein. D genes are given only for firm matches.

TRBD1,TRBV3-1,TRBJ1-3,ASSRGQGAGNTIY
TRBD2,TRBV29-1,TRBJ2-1,SVSWTSGLYNEQF
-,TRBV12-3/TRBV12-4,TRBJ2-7,ASSLSAVPYEQY
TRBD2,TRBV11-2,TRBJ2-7,ASSLYLAGVEQY
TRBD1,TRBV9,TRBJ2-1,ASSVVGLGGGEQF
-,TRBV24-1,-,ATSDSRLGETQF
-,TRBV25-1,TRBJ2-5,ASTEGRNEQY
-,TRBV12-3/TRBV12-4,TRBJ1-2,ASSSRPFLDYGYT
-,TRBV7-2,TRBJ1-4,ASSSPPDKKLF
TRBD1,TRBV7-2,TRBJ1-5,ASSLARDRGVVQPQH
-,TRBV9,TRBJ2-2,ASSPEKGPSGELF
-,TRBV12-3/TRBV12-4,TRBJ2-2,ASSLEGGGSGELF
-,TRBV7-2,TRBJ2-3,ASSLVAGRDTDTQY
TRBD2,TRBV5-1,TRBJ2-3,ASRGSGGVTSTDTQY
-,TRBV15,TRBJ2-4,ATSRDMNPGSNIQY
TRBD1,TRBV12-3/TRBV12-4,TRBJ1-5,ASSSQGAASFNQPQH
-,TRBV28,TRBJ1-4,ASSSPGRGNEKLF
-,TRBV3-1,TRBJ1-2,ASGAWGRDGYT
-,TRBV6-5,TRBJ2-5,ASSYRGRNYNEQY
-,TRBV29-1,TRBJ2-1,SVEGPPGDEQF
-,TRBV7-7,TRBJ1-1,ASSPWERDTEAF
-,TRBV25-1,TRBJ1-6,ASSEPEGSGSPLH
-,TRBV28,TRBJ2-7,ASSLFRVYSPYEQY
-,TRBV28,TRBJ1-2,ASSWPQRDISGYT
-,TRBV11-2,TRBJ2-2,ASSSAVNTGELF
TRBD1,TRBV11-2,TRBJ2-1,ASSSVRGIQYEQF
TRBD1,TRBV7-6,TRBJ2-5,ASSLVWTGGGVTQY
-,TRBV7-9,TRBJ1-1,ASSPLHIQGWNTEAF
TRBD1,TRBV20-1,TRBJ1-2,SAHRGADYGYT
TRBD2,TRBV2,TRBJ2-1,ASSEGRTRPEQF
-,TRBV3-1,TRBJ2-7,ASGHDTSYEQY
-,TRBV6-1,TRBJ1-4,ASSEQPAMEKLF
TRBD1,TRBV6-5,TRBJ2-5,ASSYSGQGRETQY